The sequence of this T cell receptor beta chain was determined in a study of OX40 agonist ivuxolimab in advanced cancers. Across the study: Ivuxolimab doses were 0.01, 0.1, 0.3, 1.5, 3 or 10 mg/kg every 2 weeks.

Study-level findings and limits: Low normalized T-cell clonal expansion was also seen in some nonresponders.

This clone was seen only once. Its antigen is unidentified. TCRdb's table, derived via immunoSEQ multiplex PCR, lists solely in-frame clones and lacks some. The repertoire holds roughly 70,000 clones, 82% seen once, with roughly 4.9% in the top ten. Trimming stripped 6 bases from V and 1 base from J, with 18 bases between. The germline gives CDR1 SGHNT, CDR2 YENEEA. This CDR3 has 17 amino acids. The sequence was collected from an adult with an advanced solid tumor such as melanoma, head and neck, liver or kidney cancer. The chain has TRBV11-3 and TRBJ2-2, with a tentative D call TRBD2 (7 bases). The starting material was CD4+ or CD8+ T cells sorted from blood, obtained in a trial of the OX40 agonist ivuxolimab. CDR3 bases: TGTGCCAGCAGTCCCCGGGGAGGGGGGCTGAACACCGGGGAGCTGTTTTTT. Translating gives CASSPRGGGLNTGELFF.